This is a list of T cell receptor beta chains from one sample in a study of shared clonotypes between healthy human individuals. The protocol was immunoSEQ multiplex PCR, while the TCRdb copy is restricted to in-frame clones and leaves out a portion. Among about 680,000 clones, around 72% were seen once, and the ten largest hold under 2%. The sample comprised memory CD4+ T cells sorted from blood. All receptors come from a woman in her twenties or thirties in good health. Each CDR3 is given with its conserved first and last residue. D genes are given only for firm matches. Not every row has a clone size; where given, it reads once, few, many or a size class.

d_call	clone_size	v_call	j_call	cdr3_nt	cdr3_aa
-	-	TRBV7-9	TRBJ1-3	TGTGCCAGCAGCTTAGAGGTCGGAAACACCATATATTTT	CASSLEVGNTIYF
TRBD2	-	TRBV5-1	TRBJ2-7	TGCGTCAGCAGCTTGCGGACTAGCGGCGAGCAGTACTTC	CVSSLRTSGEQYF
-	few	TRBV28	TRBJ2-7	TGTGCCAGCAGTCCCCTGGGGGGAGTGTCCTACGAGCAGTACTTC	CASSPLGGVSYEQYF
-	-	TRBV21-1	TRBJ1-1	TGTGCCAGCAGCAGACCGACAGGGAGGGTGAACACTGAAGCTTTCTTT	CASSRPTGRVNTEAFF
-	-	TRBV5-5	TRBJ1-5	TGTGCCAGCAGCCCATTAGCGGCCTGGGGCAATCAGCCCCAGCATTTT	CASSPLAAWGNQPQHF
-	-	TRBV10-3	TRBJ2-7	TGTGCCATCAGTGAGTTCGTCGGGGCGGGAGAGCAGTACTTC	CAISEFVGAGEQYF
TRBD2	-	TRBV7-2	TRBJ2-1	TGTGCCAGCAGCTCTTCGGTAGCGGGATACAATGAGCAGTTCTTC	CASSSSVAGYNEQFF
-	-	TRBV19	TRBJ1-5	TGTGCCAGTACCCGGGGTTCCAGCAATCAGCCCCAGCATTTT	CASTRGSSNQPQHF
TRBD1	-	TRBV23-1	TRBJ1-3	TGCGCCAGCAGTCATCCAGGGGGTTCTGGAAACACCATATATTTT	CASSHPGGSGNTIYF
-	few	TRBV5-4	TRBJ1-1	TGTGCCAGCAGCTTGGGATACAGGAACACTGAAGCTTTCTTT	CASSLGYRNTEAFF
-	-	TRBV18	TRBJ1-1	TGTGCCAGCTCACCGTCGGCAGGGCGCACTGAAGCTTTCTTT	CASSPSAGRTEAFF
-	-	TRBV10-1	TRBJ1-4	TGCGCCAGCTCGGCCAGGCTCTTAGAAAAACTGTTTTTT	CASSARLLEKLFF
-	-	TRBV7-8	TRBJ1-5	TGTGCCAGCAGCCCACGACGTGGATATCAGCCCCAGCATTTT	CASSPRRGYQPQHF
TRBD1	-	TRBV7-9	TRBJ1-3	TGTGCCAGCAGCTATGGGACAGCTGGAAACACCATATATTTT	CASSYGTAGNTIYF
-	-	TRBV5-1	TRBJ1-2	TGCGCCAGCAGCCCTCGGGGTGCCAACTATGGCTACACCTTC	CASSPRGANYGYTF
-	-	TRBV15	TRBJ2-1	TGTGCCACCAGCAGGGGGGGAGGGGGTCATCGGGATGAGCAGTTCTTC	CATSRGGGGHRDEQFF
TRBD2	-	TRBV4-1	TRBJ2-2	TGCGCCAGCAGCCAATTAGCGGGGACGAACACCGGGGAGCTGTTTTTT	CASSQLAGTNTGELFF
-	once	TRBV5-5	TRBJ2-3	TGTGCCAGCAGCTTTGGGTTGGGGGATACGCAGTATTTT	CASSFGLGDTQYF
-	-	TRBV11-2	TRBJ2-5	TGTGCCAGCAGCTTAGCCACTAGCTTTGAGACCCAGTACTTC	CASSLATSFETQYF
TRBD1	-	TRBV27	TRBJ1-2	TGTGCCAGCCTAGGGGGCACAGGTTATGGCTACACCTTC	CASLGGTGYGYTF
-	many	TRBV7-9	TRBJ1-5	TGTGCCAGCAGCTCCCAGGAGGGTCAGCCCCAGCATTTT	CASSSQEGQPQHF
TRBD1	-	TRBV28	TRBJ1-5	TGTGCCAGCATCCCAGGGGGTAATCAGCCCCAGCATTTT	CASIPGGNQPQHF
TRBD1	-	TRBV27	TRBJ1-2	TGTGCCAGCAGACCTATGAGGCGACAGGGTCAACTCTATGGCTACACCTTC	CASRPMRRQGQLYGYTF
-	-	TRBV7-2	TRBJ2-2	TGTGCCAGCAGCTTAAACGGCGGGGTAAACACCGGGGAGCTGTTTTTT	CASSLNGGVNTGELFF
TRBD1	-	TRBV27	TRBJ2-7	TGTGCCAGCCGAAGACAGGGGGCCTACGAGCAGTACTTC	CASRRQGAYEQYF
-	many	TRBV12-5	TRBJ1-5	TGTGCTAGTGCCTTTACAGGGCCCGGTCAGCCCCAGCATTTT	CASAFTGPGQPQHF
-	-	TRBV5-4	TRBJ1-3	TGTGCCAGCAGCTCAGTGGGGGGGGAAGGAAACACCATATATTTT	CASSSVGGEGNTIYF
-	-	TRBV29-1	TRBJ2-3	TGCAGCGTTGAAGATGGTGGTGGCACAGATACGCAGTATTTT	CSVEDGGGTDTQYF
-	once	TRBV29-1	TRBJ1-2	TGCAGCGCGGGAGGGCCCGGAGAAGCTAACTATGGCTACACCTTC	CSAGGPGEANYGYTF
TRBD1	few	TRBV4-1	TRBJ1-5	TGCGCCAGCAGCTTGACAGGGAATCAGCCCCAGCATTTT	CASSLTGNQPQHF
TRBD2	once	TRBV5-4	TRBJ2-7	TGTGCCAGCAGCCTCGGGACTAGCGGCTACGAGCAGTACTTC	CASSLGTSGYEQYF
TRBD1	-	TRBV7-9	TRBJ1-5	TGTGCCAGCAGCTCACAGGGGGGTAACAATCAGCCCCAGCATTTT	CASSSQGGNNQPQHF
-	-	TRBV18	TRBJ2-1	TGTGCCAGCTCACAAGGGACTCACAATGAGCAGTTCTTC	CASSQGTHNEQFF